This TCR beta chain comes out of a study of blood T cell repertoires in COVID-19. Overall study context: The study drew acute and convalescent COVID-19 samples from the United States, Italy and Spain.

Original analysis: It was from reference gene primer amplification that nucleated cell counts were estimated. Only in-frame clones appear in the TCRdb table, and some are missing; sequencing was by immunoSEQ multiplex PCR. V and J calls and clone size are as listed in that table; D and trimming were resolved from the DNA. The table shows roughly 410,000 clones, with more than 75% occurring only once. Seattle researchers signed up patients amid active infection and tracked them longitudinally. The CDR3 is 19 amino acids. Trimming removed 0 bases from V and 3 bases from J; junction bases left unmatched: 12. Germline V gives CDR1 SGHAT, CDR2 FQNNGV.

This chain connects TRBV11-2 to TRBJ2-5; 11 positions match TRBD2. This TCR was sampled from a woman aged 60 to 75 with COVID-19, enrolled during active disease. The sequencing sample was made of peripheral blood. CDR3 sequence (DNA): TGTGCCAGCAGCTTAGAACCTAGCGGGGGGACCTCCTCCAAAGAGACCCAGTACTTC. Translating gives CASSLEPSGGTSSKETQYF.